The rows below give T cell receptor beta chains drawn from one sample of a study of blood T cell repertoires in COVID-19. Using immunoSEQ multiplex PCR, the repertoire was profiled, and TCRdb retains in-frame clones only, with some absent. The sample shows around 150,000 clones, around nine tenths of them seen only once. The sequenced material came from peripheral blood. The receptors shown here come from a woman in her 70s with COVID-19, enrolled during active disease. The CDR3 runs from the conserved cysteine through the conserved F or W. A D gene is named only where the DNA matches it firmly. The size entry is marked missing in some rows and otherwise reads once, few, many or a size class.

j_gene,v_gene,len,abundance,d_gene,CDR3nt,CDR3aa
TRBJ1-5,TRBV7-2,13,NA,NA,TGTGCCAGCAGCTCGGGTCCCGGCCAGCCCCAGCATTTT,CASSSGPGQPQHF
TRBJ2-7,TRBV6-5,15,NA,NA,TGTGCCAGCAGTACAACAGGCGTGAGCCCCTACGAGCAGTACTTC,CASSTTGVSPYEQYF
TRBJ1-1,TRBV12-3/TRBV12-4,13,NA,NA,TGTGCCAGCAGTTTTATCCGGAACACTGAAGCTTTCTTT,CASSFIRNTEAFF
TRBJ2-7,TRBV19,12,NA,NA,TGTGCCAGTAGTCCCGAGGGGACAGAGCAGTACTTC,CASSPEGTEQYF
TRBJ2-5,TRBV29-1,12,NA,NA,TGCAGCACCCGACAACTAGGGGAGACCCAGTACTTC,CSTRQLGETQYF
TRBJ1-2,TRBV18,14,NA,NA,TGTGCCAGCTCACCTTCCGCGGCTAACTATGGCTACACCTTC,CASSPSAANYGYTF
TRBJ1-2,TRBV28,13,NA,TRBD1,TGTGCCAGCAGTTTTTTAGGGGGCAATGGCTACACCTTC,CASSFLGGNGYTF
TRBJ2-5,TRBV28,15,NA,TRBD1,TGTGCCAGCTCCCTCGGACAGGGGAGAAGAGAGACCCAGTACTTC,CASSLGQGRRETQYF
TRBJ2-2,TRBV5-1,15,NA,TRBD2,TGCGCCAGCAGCTTGGAGGTTCGGGGGGCCGGGGAGCTGTTTTTT,CASSLEVRGAGELFF
TRBJ1-1,TRBV7-3,15,NA,TRBD1,TGTGCCAGCAGCTTACTGACAGGGCCTAACACTGAAGCTTTCTTT,CASSLLTGPNTEAFF
TRBJ1-2,TRBV19,12,NA,NA,TGTGCCAGTAGTATCTCCGTTTATGGCTACACCTTC,CASSISVYGYTF
TRBJ1-3,TRBV19,12,NA,NA,TGTGCCAGTAGTTTCCAGAGAAACACCATATATTTT,CASSFQRNTIYF
TRBJ2-5,TRBV5-1,14,NA,NA,TGCGCCAGCAGCTTGATGGCAGATCAAGAGACCCAGTACTTC,CASSLMADQETQYF
TRBJ2-4,TRBV28,15,NA,TRBD1,TGTGCCAGCAGTCTACTACAGGGGGATAAAAACATTCAGTACTTC,CASSLLQGDKNIQYF
TRBJ1-1,TRBV6-2/TRBV6-3,13,NA,NA,TGTGCCAGCAGTTACGTTGCAGGCACTGAAGCTTTCTTT,CASSYVAGTEAFF
TRBJ1-2,TRBV5-1,14,NA,NA,TGCGCCAGCAGCTCCTCTGGGGGGAACTATGGCTACACCTTC,CASSSSGGNYGYTF
TRBJ2-3,TRBV6-1,15,NA,NA,TGTGCCAGCAGTGAAGCCAGGGGTTTATCAGATACGCAGTATTTT,CASSEARGLSDTQYF
TRBJ2-6,TRBV28,16,once,NA,TGTGCCAGCAGTTCCCCCCCTGGCGGTGGGGCCAACGTCCTGACTTTC,CASSSPPGGGANVLTF
TRBJ2-1,TRBV6-6,13,NA,NA,TGTGCCAGCAGCGAAGGTTCGACAGCCGAGCAGTTCTTC,CASSEGSTAEQFF
TRBJ2-3,TRBV29-1,11,NA,NA,TGCAGCGCATACATCACAGATACGCAGTATTTT,CSAYITDTQYF
TRBJ2-1,TRBV7-2,15,few,TRBD1,TGTGCCAGCAGCTTAGCGCAGGGGGCCTACAATGAGCAGTTCTTC,CASSLAQGAYNEQFF
TRBJ2-5,TRBV7-9,15,once,NA,TGTGCCAGCAGCAGGGACTCCAGGCCACAAGAGACCCAGTACTTC,CASSRDSRPQETQYF
TRBJ1-3,TRBV28,17,NA,NA,TGTGCCAGCAGTCCCGGGGGAGCGATGATCTCTGGAAACACCATATATTTT,CASSPGGAMISGNTIYF
TRBJ2-7,TRBV15,18,NA,TRBD1,TGTGCCACCAGCCCAGGGACAGGGGCTCGCCTGGGCGTCCACGAGCAGTACTTC,CATSPGTGARLGVHEQYF
TRBJ2-2,TRBV18,16,NA,TRBD2,TGTGCCAGCTCACCACTTGCGGGGGTGAACACCGGGGAGCTGTTTTTT,CASSPLAGVNTGELFF
TRBJ1-2,TRBV5-6,16,NA,TRBD1,TGTGCCAGCAGCTTGGTGGGGACAGGGGCTTCCTATGGCTACACCTTC,CASSLVGTGASYGYTF
TRBJ2-3,TRBV7-2,16,NA,TRBD2,TGTGCCAGCAGCTTTGATGGCGGGGGGGTCACAGATACGCAGTATTTT,CASSFDGGGVTDTQYF
TRBJ1-1,TRBV7-3,13,NA,NA,TGTGCCAGCAGCCGCGACAGGAACACTGAAGCTTTCTTT,CASSRDRNTEAFF
TRBJ2-7,TRBV5-6,16,NA,TRBD1,TGTGCCAGCAGCTTCGCTGGACAGGGGACCTCCTACGAGCAGTACTTC,CASSFAGQGTSYEQYF
TRBJ1-6,TRBV7-9,15,few,NA,TGTGCCAGCAGCCAACTTGGAAGGAGGGATTCACCCCTCCACTTT,CASSQLGRRDSPLHF
TRBJ1-1,TRBV30,13,NA,NA,TGTGCCTGGACAGTACAGAGTTTCACTGAAGCTTTCTTT,CAWTVQSFTEAFF
TRBJ1-1,TRBV5-1,14,NA,NA,TGCGCCAGCAGCCGACAGGACCAGGACACTGAAGCTTTCTTT,CASSRQDQDTEAFF
TRBJ1-6,TRBV30,14,NA,NA,TGTGCCTGGGGCCGGGGCTCCTATAATTCACCCCTCCACTTT,CAWGRGSYNSPLHF
TRBJ1-4,TRBV10-3,13,NA,NA,TGTGCCATCAGGTCACGGGACACCGAAAAACTGTTTTTT,CAIRSRDTEKLFF
TRBJ2-1,TRBV2,15,NA,TRBD2,TGTGCCAGCAGTTCCCGGGACTATGCGTACAATGAGCAGTTCTTC,CASSSRDYAYNEQFF
TRBJ2-2,TRBV5-5,14,NA,NA,TGTGCCAGCAGCCCCGGGACGAACACCGGGGAGCTGTTTTTT,CASSPGTNTGELFF
TRBJ2-3,TRBV9,15,NA,TRBD1,TGTGCCAGCACTCTACAGGGGGCGGGCACAGATACGCAGTATTTT,CASTLQGAGTDTQYF
TRBJ2-5,TRBV19,14,NA,TRBD2,TGTGCCAGTAGCGGGAGGCCGCCTGAGGAGACCCAGTACTTC,CASSGRPPEETQYF
TRBJ1-2,TRBV28,14,NA,TRBD1,TGTGCCAGCACCCATCAGGGGGTCAACTATGGCTACACCTTC,CASTHQGVNYGYTF